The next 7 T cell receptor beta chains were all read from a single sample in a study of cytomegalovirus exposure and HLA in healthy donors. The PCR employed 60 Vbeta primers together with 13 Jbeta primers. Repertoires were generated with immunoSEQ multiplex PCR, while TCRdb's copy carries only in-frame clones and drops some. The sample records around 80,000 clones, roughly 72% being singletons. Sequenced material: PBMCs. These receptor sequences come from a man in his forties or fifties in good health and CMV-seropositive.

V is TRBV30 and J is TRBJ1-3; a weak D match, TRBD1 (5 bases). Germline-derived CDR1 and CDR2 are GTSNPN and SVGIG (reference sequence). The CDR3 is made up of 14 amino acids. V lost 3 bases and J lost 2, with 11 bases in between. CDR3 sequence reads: CAWRGRGAGNTIYF. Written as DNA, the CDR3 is TGTGCCTGGAGGGGCCGGGGGGCTGGAAACACCATATATTTT.

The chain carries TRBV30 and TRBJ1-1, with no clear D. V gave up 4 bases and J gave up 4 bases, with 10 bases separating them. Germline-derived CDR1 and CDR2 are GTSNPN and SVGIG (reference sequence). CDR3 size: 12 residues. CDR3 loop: CAWTLLSTEAFF. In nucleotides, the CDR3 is TGTGCCTGGACCCTCCTGAGCACTGAAGCTTTCTTT.

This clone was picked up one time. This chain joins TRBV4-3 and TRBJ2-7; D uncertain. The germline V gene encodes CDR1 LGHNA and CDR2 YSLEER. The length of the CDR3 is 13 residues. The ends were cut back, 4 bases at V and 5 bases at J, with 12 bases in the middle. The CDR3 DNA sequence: TGCGCCAGCAGCCGGAAGGTGGGCGACGAGCAGTACTTC. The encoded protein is CASSRKVGDEQYF.

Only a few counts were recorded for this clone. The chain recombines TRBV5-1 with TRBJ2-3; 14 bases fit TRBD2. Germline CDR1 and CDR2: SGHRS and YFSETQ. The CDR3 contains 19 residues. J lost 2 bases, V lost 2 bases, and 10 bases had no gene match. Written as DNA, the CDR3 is TGCGCCAGCAGCTTCGGAACGGGACTAGCGGGGGACGCCACAGATACGCAGTATTTT. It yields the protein CASSFGTGLAGDATDTQYF.

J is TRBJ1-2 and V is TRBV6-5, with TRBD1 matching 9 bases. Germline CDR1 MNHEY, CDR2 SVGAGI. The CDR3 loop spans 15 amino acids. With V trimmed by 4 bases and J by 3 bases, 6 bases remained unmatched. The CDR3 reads CASSFGTGRDYGYTF. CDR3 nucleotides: TGTGCCAGCAGTTTCGGGACAGGGAGGGACTATGGCTACACCTTC.

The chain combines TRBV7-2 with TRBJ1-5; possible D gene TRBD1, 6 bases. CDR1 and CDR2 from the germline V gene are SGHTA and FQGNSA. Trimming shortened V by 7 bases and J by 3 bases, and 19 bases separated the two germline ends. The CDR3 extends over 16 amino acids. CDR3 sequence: CASTSLGGAYNQPQHF. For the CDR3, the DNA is TGTGCCAGCACCTCTCTGGGGGGGGCCTACAATCAGCCCCAGCATTTT.

This CDR3 reads CSVGDPGRATDTQYF. CDR3 sequence (DNA): TGCAGCGTTGGGGACCCGGGGAGGGCCACAGATACGCAGTATTTT. The chain carries TRBV29-1 and TRBJ2-3, with 7 positions matching TRBD2. The CDR3 length is 15 residues. J gave up 2 bases and V 4 bases, and 9 bases lay outside the gene matches. Germline V lookup: CDR1 SQVTM, CDR2 ANQGSEA.